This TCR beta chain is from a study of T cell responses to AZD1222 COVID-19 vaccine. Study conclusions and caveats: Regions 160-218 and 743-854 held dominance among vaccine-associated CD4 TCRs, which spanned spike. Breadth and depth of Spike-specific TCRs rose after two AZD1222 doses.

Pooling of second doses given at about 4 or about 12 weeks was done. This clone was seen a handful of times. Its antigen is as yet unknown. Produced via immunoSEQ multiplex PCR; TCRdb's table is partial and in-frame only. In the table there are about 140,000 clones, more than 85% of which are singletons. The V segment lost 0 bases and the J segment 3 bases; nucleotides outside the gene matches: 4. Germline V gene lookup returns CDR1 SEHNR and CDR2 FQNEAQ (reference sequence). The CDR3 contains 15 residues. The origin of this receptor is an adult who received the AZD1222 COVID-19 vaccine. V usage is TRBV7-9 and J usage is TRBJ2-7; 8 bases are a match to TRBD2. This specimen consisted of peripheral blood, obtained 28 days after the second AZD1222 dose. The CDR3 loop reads CASSLAGTSGYEQYF. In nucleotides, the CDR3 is TGTGCCAGCAGCTTAGCTGGTACTAGCGGCTACGAGCAGTACTTC.